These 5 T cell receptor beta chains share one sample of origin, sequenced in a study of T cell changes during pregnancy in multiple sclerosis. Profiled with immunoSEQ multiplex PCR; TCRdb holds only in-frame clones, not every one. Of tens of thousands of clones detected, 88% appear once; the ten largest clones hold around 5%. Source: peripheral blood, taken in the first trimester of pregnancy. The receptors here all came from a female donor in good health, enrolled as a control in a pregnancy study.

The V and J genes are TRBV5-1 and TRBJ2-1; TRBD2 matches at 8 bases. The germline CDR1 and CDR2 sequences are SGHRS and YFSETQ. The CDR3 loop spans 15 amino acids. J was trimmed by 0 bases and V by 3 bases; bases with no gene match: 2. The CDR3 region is CASSSGTSSYNEQFF. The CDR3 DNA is TGCGCCAGCAGCTCCGGGACTAGCTCCTACAATGAGCAGTTCTTC.

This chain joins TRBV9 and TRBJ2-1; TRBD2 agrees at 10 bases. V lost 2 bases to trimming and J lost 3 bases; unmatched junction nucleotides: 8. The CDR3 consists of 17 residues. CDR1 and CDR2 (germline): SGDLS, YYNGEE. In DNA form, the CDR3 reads TGTGCCAGCAGCGTTGCCTTAGCGGGAGGTAACTACAATGAGCAGTTCTTC. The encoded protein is CASSVALAGGNYNEQFF.

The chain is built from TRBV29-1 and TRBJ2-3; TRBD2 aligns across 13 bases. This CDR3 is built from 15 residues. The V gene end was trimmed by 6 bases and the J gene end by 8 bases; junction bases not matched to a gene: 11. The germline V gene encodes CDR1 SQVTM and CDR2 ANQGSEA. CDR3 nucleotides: TGCAGCGTCCGTGGGACTAGCGGGGCTAGGGCTACGCAGTATTTT. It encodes CSVRGTSGARATQYF.

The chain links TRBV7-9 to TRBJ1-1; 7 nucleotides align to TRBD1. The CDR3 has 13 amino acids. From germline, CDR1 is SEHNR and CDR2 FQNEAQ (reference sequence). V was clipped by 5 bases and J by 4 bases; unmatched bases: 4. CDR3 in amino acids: CASSRDRATEAFF. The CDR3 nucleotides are TGTGCCAGCAGCCGAGACAGGGCCACTGAAGCTTTCTTT. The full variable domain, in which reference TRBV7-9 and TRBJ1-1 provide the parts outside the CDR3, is DTGVSQNPRHKITKRGQNVTFRCDPISEHNRLYWYRQTLGQGPEFLTYFQNEAQLEKSRLLSDRFSAERPKGSFSTLEIQRTEQGDSAMYLCASSRDRATEAFFGQGTRLTVV.

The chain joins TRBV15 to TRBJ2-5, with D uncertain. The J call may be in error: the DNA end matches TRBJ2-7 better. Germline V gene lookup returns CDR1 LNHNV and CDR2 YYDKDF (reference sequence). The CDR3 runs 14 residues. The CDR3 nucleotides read TGTGCCACCAGCAGGGAGAGGAACTCCTACGAGCAGTACTTC. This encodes CATSRERNSYEQYF.